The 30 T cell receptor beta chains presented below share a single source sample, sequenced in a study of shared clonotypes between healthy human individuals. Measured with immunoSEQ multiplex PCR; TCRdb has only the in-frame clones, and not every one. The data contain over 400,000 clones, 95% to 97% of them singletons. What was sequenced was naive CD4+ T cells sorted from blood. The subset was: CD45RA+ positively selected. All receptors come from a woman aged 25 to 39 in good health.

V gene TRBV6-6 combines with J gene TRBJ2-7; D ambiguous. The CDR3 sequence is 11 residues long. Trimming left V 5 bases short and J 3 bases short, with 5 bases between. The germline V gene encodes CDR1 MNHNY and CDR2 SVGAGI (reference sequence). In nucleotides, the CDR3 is TGTGCCAGCAGTGCCCTCTACGAGCAGTACTTC. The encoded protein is CASSALYEQYF.

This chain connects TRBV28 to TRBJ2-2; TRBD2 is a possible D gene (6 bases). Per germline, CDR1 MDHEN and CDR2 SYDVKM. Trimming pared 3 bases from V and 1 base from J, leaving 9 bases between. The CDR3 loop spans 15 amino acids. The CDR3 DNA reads TGTGCCAGCAGTTTGGGGGGTTGGAACACCGGGGAGCTGTTTTTT. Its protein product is CASSLGGWNTGELFF.

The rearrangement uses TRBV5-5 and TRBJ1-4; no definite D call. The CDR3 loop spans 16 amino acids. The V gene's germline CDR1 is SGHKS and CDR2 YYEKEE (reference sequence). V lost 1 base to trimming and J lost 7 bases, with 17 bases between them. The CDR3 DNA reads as TGTGCCAGCAGCTTGTTCGGAGGCACCGAAGCTGAAAAACTGTTTTTT. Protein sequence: CASSLFGGTEAEKLFF.

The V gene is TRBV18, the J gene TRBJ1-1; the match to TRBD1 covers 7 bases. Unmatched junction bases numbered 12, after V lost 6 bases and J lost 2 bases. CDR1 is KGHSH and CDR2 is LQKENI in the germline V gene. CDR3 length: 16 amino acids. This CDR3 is CASSPLDGTANTEAFF. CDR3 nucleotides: TGTGCCAGCTCCCCCCTGGACGGGACAGCTAACACTGAAGCTTTCTTT.

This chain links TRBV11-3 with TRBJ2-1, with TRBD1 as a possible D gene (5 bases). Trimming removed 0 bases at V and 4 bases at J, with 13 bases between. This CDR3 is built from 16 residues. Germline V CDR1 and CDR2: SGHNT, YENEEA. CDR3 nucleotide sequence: TGTGCCAGCAGCTTAGAGGGGATAAAGGGGTACAATGAGCAGTTCTTC. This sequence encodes CASSLEGIKGYNEQFF.

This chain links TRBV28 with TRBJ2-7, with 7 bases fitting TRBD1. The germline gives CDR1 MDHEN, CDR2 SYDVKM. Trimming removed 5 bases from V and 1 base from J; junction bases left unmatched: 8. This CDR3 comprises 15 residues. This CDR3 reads CASSEPGQISYEQYF. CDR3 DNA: TGTGCCAGCAGTGAACCGGGACAGATTTCCTACGAGCAGTACTTC.

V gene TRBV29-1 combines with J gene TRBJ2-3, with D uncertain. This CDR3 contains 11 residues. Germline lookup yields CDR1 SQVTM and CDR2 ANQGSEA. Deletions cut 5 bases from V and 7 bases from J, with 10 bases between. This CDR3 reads CSVISWHTQYF. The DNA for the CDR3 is TGCAGCGTTATTAGTTGGCATACGCAGTATTTT.

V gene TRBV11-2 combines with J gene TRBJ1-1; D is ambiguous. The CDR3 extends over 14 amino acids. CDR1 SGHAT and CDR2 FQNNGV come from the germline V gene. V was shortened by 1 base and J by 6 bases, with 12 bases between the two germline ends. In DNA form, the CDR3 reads TGTGCCAGCAGCTTAGGGCCGGGTAAGGCTGAAGCTTTCTTT. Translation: CASSLGPGKAEAFF. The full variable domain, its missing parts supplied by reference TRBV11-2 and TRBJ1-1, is EAGVAQSPRYKIIEKRQSVAFWCNPISGHATLYWYQQILGQGPKLLIQFQNNGVVDDSQLPKDRFSAERLKGVDSTLKIQPAKLEDSAVYLCASSLGPGKAEAFFGQGTRLTVV.

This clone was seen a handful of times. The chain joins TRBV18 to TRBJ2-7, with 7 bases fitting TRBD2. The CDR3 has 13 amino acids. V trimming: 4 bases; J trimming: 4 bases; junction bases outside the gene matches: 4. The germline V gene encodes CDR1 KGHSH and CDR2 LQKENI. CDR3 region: CASSRERDYEQYF. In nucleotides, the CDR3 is TGTGCCAGCTCACGGGAGCGGGATTACGAGCAGTACTTC.

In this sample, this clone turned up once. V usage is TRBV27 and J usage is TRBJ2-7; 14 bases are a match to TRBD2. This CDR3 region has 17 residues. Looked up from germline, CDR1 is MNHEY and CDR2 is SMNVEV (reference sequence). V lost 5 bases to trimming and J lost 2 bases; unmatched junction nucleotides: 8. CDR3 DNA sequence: TGTGCCAGCAGTAGGGGACTAGCGGGAGCGCCCCCCTACGAGCAGTACTTC. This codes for CASSRGLAGAPPYEQYF.

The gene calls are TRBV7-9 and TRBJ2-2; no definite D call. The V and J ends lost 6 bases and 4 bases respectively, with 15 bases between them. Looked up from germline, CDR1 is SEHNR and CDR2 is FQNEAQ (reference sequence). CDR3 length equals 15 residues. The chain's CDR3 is CASSFPPSGTGELFF. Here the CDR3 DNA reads TGTGCCAGCAGTTTTCCCCCCTCCGGCACCGGGGAGCTGTTTTTT.

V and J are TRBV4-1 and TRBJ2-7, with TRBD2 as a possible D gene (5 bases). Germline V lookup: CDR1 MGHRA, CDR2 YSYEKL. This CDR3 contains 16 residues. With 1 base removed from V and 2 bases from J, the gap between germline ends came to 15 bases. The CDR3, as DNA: TGCGCCAGCAGCCAAGTCTCTCCCACGGGAACCTACGAGCAGTACTTC. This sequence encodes CASSQVSPTGTYEQYF.

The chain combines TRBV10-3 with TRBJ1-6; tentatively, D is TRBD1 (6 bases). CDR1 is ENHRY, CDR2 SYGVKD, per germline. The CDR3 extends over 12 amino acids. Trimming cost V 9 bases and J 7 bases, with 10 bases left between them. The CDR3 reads CAIQGGNSPLHF. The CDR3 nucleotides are TGTGCCATACAGGGAGGGAATTCACCCCTCCACTTT.

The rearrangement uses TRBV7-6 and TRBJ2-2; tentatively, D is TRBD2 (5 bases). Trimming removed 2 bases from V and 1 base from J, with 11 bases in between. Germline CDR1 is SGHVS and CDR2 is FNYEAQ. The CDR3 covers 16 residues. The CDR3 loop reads CASSLSPAGNTGELFF. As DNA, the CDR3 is TGTGCCAGCAGCTTAAGTCCGGCGGGGAACACCGGGGAGCTGTTTTTT.

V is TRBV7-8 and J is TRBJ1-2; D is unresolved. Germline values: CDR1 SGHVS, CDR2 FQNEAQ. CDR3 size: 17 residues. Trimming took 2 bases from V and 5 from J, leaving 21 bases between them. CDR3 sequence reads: CASSLNPGRPVLYGYTF. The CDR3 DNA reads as TGTGCCAGCAGCTTAAACCCCGGACGCCCGGTCCTTTATGGCTACACCTTC.

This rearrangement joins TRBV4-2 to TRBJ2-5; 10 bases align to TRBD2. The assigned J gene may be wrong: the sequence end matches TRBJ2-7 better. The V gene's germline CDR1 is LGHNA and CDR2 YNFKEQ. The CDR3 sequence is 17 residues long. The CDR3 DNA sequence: TGTGCCAGCAGCCAAAGCTTTCTAGCGGGAGAAGGTTACGAGCAGTACTTC. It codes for CASSQSFLAGEGYEQYF.

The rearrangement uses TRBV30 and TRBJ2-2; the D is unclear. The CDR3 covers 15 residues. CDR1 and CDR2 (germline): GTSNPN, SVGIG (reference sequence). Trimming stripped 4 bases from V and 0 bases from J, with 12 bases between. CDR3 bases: TGTGCCTGGACGGCCGACTTAACGAACACCGGGGAGCTGTTTTTT. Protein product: CAWTADLTNTGELFF.

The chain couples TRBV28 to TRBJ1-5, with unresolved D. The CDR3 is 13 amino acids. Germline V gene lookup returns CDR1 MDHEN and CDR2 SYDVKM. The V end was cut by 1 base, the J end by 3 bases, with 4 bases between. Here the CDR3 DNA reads TGTGCCAGCAGTTTATCCGACAATCAGCCCCAGCATTTT. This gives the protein CASSLSDNQPQHF.

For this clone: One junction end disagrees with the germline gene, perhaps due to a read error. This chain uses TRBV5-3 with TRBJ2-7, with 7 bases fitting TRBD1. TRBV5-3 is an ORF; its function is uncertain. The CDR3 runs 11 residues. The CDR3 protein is CARSLPNRGAF. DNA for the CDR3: TGTGCCAGAAGCTTGCCCAACAGGGGCGCTTTC.

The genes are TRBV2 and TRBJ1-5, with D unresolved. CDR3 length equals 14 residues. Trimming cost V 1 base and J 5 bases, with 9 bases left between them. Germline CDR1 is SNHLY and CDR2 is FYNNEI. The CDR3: CASSEELGHQPQHF. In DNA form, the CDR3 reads TGTGCCAGCAGTGAAGAGTTAGGGCATCAGCCCCAGCATTTT.

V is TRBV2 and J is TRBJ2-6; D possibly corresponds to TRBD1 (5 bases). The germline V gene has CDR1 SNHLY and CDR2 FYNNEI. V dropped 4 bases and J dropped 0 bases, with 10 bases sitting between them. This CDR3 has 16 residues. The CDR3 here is CASSVDSSSGANVLTF. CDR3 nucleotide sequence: TGTGCCAGCAGTGTAGACAGTTCCTCTGGGGCCAACGTCCTGACTTTC.

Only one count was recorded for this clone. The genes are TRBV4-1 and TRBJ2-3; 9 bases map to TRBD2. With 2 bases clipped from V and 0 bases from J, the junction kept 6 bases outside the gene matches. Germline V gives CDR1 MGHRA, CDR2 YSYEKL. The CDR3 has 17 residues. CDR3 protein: CASSQRTGLASTDTQYF. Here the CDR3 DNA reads TGCGCCAGCAGCCAAAGGACAGGACTAGCGAGCACAGATACGCAGTATTTT.

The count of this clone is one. The CDR3 nucleotides read TGTGCCAGCTCACCAACCGCAGACGATATGAACACTGAAGCTTTCTTT. It encodes CASSPTADDMNTEAFF. The gene calls are TRBV18 and TRBJ1-1, with unresolved D. CDR3 length: 16 residues. Germline CDR1 and CDR2: KGHSH and LQKENI. V was trimmed by 2 bases and J by 0 bases, leaving 13 bases between them.

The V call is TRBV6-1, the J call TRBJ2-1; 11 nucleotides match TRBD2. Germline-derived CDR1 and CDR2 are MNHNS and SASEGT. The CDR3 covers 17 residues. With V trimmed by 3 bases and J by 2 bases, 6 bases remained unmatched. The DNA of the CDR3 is TGTGCCAGCAGTGATAGTAGCGGGAGGGCCGCCTACAATGAGCAGTTCTTC. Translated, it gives CASSDSSGRAAYNEQFF.

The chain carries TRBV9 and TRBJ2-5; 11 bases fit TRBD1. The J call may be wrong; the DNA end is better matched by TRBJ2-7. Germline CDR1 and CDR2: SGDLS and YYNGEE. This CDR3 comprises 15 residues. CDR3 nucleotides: TGTGCCAGCAGCCCAAGGACAGGGGGCACCTACGAGCAGTACTTC. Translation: CASSPRTGGTYEQYF.

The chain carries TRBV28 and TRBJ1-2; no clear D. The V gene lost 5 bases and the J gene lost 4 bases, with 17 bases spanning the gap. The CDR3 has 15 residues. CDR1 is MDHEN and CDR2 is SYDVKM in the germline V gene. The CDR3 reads CASSPSGAGSYGYTF. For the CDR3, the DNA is TGTGCCAGCAGTCCCTCCGGTGCGGGGTCCTATGGCTACACCTTC.

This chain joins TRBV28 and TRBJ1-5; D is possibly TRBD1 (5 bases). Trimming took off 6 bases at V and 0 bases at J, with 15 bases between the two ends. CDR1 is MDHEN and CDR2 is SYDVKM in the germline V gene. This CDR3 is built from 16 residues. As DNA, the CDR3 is TGTGCCAGCAGCCCTGGTGGGGGACTTAGCAATCAGCCCCAGCATTTT. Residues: CASSPGGGLSNQPQHF.

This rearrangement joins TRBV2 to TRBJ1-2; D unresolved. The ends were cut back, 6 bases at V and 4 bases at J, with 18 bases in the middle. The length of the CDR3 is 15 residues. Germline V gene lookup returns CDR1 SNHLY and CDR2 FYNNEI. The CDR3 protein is CASSFWGRGGYGYTF. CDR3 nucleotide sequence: TGTGCCAGCAGCTTCTGGGGTCGGGGAGGCTATGGCTACACCTTC.

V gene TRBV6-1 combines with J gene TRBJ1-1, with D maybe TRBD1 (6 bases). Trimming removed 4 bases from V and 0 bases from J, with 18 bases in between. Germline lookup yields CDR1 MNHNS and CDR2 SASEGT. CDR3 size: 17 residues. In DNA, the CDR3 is TGTGCCAGCAGTGTACAGGGTAGGGGGGAGGTGAACACTGAAGCTTTCTTT. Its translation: CASSVQGRGEVNTEAFF.

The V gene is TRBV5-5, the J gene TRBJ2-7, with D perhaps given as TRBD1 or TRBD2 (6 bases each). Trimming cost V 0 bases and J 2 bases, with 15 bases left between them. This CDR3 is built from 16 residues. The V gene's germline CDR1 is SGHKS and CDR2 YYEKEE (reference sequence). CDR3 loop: CASSLGPGGPAYEQYF. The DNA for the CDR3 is TGTGCCAGCAGCTTGGGTCCCGGGGGCCCCGCCTACGAGCAGTACTTC. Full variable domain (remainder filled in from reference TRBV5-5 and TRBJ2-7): DAGVTQSPTHLIKTRGQQVTLRCSPISGHKSVSWYQQVLGQGPQFIFQYYEKEERGRGNFPDRFSARQFPNYSSELNVNALLLGDSALYLCASSLGPGGPAYEQYFGPGTRLTVT.